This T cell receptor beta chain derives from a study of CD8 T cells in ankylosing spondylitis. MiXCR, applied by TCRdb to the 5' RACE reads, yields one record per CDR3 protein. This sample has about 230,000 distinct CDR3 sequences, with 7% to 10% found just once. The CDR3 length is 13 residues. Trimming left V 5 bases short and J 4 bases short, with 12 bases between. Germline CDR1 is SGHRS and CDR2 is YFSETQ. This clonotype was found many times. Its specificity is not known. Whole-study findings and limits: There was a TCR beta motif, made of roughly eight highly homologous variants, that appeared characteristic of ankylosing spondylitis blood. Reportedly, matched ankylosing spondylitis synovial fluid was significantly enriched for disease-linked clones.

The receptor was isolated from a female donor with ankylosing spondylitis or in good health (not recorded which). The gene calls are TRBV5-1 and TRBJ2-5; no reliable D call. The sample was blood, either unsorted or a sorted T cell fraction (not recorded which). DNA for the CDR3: TGCGCCAGCAGGTGGACGGACGGAGAGACCCAGTACTTC. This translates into CASRWTDGETQYF.